Listed here is a single T cell receptor (beta chain). It lacks a known antigen. No much larger clonotype is one base removed from it; base qualities were not supplied. This record belongs to a study of blood T cell repertoires in COVID-19 (dated by TCRdb to about 2020). Regarding the research as a whole: Samples from collaborators originated in the United States, Italy and Spain and spanned both the acute and convalescent phases of COVID-19. Where available, HLA class I and class II types were taken from metadata supplied by the sample provider and were not determined by assay-based typing. The dataset comprised deeply sampled blood TCRbeta repertoires from subjects exposed to, actively infected with, or recovered from COVID-19. Sample metadata almost always included a de-identified subject ID, COVID-19 status, age in years and sex. The material from the prospective study consisted of cDNA or gDNA derived from T cells, B-cell-depleted T cells, or PBMCs. The repertoires were made available in a free public database intended to serve as a resource for research on the immune response to SARS-CoV-2. The samples were drawn from the first 160 participants of the ongoing ImmuneRACE study and from over 950 subjects provided by 6 global collaborators. General conclusions and limits of the study: How much clinical and demographic metadata was included differed by source and by participant, and the metadata was provided uncurated.

TCRbeta CDR3 regions were amplified from genomic DNA by means of the immunoSEQ Assay, a bias-controlled multiplex PCR. The original methods were these. The number of nucleated cells in each sample was estimated by amplification of reference gene primers within the assay. To quantify the absolute abundance of each unique TCRbeta CDR3 rearrangement, sequence reads were collapsed and filtered. Productive Simpson clonality was computed per sample as the square root of Simpson's diversity index over productive rearrangements. TCRdb carries this immuneACCESS record with in-frame sequences only. Its versions omit some clonotypes, under half of them owing to an unresolved V gene in the studies checked, with the rest unexplained. Clonal size and the V and J genes are those of that table, whereas D and trimming came from the DNA. This sample is represented by under 250,000 clones; more than 75% of them were singletons. Clones ranked in the top ten supply 2.9% of the sample.

A second Seattle source provided samples from volunteer blood donors who had recovered from COVID-19. Each collaborating institution followed its own protocols to collect whole blood in K2EDTA tubes. For TCRbeta analysis, collaborators shipped samples in one of three forms: frozen whole blood, isolated PBMCs, or DNA extracted from either of those sample types. V sheds 3 bases and J sheds 1 base, leaving 9 bases between their ends. Including the terminal cysteine and phenylalanine, the CDR3 comprises 14 residues. Only the CDR3 DNA is retained, 42 bases long and in frame from the first base. Per the germline V gene, SNHLY is the CDR1 and FYNNEI is the CDR2.

The clonotype was recovered from a middle-aged man who had recovered from COVID-19. The chain links TRBV2 with TRBJ1-1; D gene: possibly TRBD1, on 6 matching bases. The source material was peripheral blood. The nucleotide sequence is TGTGCCAGCAGTGAGGAGACAGGGAACACTGAAGCTTTCTTT. This translates into CASSEETGNTEAFF.